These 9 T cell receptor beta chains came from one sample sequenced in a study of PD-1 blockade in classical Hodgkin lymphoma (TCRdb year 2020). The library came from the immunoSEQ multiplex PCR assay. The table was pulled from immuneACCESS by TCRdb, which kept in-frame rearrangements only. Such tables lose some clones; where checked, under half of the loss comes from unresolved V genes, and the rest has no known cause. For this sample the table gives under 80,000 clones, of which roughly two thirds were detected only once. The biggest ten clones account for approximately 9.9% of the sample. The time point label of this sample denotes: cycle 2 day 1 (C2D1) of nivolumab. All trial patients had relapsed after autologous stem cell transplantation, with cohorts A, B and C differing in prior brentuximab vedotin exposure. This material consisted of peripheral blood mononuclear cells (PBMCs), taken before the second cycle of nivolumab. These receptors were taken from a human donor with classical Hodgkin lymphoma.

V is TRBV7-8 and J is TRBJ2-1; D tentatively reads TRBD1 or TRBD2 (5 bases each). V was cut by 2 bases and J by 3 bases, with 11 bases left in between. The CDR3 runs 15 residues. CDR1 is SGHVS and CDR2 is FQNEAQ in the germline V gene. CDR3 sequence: CASSLQGDFYNEQFF. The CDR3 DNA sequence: TGTGCCAGCAGCTTACAGGGAGATTTCTACAATGAGCAGTTCTTC.

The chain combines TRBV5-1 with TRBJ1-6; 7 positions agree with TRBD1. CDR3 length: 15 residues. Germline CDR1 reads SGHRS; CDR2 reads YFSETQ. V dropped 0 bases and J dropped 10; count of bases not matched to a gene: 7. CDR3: CASSLEGQPGSPLHF. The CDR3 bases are TGCGCCAGCAGCTTGGAGGGACAGCCGGGCTCACCCCTCCACTTT.

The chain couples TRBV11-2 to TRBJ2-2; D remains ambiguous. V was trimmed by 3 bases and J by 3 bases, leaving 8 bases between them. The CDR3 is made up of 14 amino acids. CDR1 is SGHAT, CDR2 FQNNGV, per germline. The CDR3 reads CASSFKSDTGELFF. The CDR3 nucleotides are TGTGCCAGCAGCTTCAAATCCGACACCGGGGAGCTGTTTTTT.

CDR3 nucleotides: TGTGCCAGCAGCCCCCTAGGGCCCTTTACGAACACTGAAGCTTTCTTT. Its protein is CASSPLGPFTNTEAFF. The chain recombines TRBV14 with TRBJ1-1, with D hard to call. The V gene's germline CDR1 is SGHDN and CDR2 FVKESK. CDR3 length: 16 amino acids. V shed 4 bases and J shed 1 base, with 16 bases lying between them.

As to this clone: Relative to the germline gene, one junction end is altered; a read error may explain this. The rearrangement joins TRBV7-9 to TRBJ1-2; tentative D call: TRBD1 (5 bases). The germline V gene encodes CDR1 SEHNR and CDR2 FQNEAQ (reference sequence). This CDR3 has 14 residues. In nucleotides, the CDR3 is TGTGCCGGCAGCTTACTACAGGCTAACTATGGCTACACCTTC. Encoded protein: CAGSLLQANYGYTF.

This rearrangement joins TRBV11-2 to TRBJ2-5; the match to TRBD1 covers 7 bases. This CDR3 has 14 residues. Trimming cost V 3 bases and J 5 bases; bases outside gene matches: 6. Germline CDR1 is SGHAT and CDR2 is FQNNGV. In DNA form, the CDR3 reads TGTGCCAGCAGCTTGACAGGGAGCTCTGAGACCCAGTACTTC. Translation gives CASSLTGSSETQYF.

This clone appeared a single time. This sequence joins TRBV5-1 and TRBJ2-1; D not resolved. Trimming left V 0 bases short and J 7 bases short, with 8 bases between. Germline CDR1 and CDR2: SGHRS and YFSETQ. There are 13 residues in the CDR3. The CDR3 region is CASSLARQNEQFF. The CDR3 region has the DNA TGCGCCAGCAGCTTGGCACGTCAGAATGAGCAGTTCTTC.

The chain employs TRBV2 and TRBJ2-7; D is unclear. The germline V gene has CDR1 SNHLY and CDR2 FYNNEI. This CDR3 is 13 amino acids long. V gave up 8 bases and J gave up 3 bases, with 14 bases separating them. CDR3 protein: CASLPDLHYEQYF. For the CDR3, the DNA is TGTGCCAGCCTACCGGACCTACACTACGAGCAGTACTTC. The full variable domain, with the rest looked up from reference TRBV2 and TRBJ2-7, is EPEVTQTPSHQVTQMGQEVILRCVPISNHLYFYWYRQILGQKVEFLVSFYNNEISEKSEIFDDQFSVERPDGSNFTLKIRSTKLEDSAMYFCASLPDLHYEQYFGPGTRLTVT.

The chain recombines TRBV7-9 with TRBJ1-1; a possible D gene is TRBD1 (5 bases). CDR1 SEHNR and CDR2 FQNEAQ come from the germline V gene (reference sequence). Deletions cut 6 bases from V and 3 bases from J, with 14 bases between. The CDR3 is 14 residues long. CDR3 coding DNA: TGTGCCAGCAGTAAAGGGACGATGGACACTGAAGCTTTCTTT. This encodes CASSKGTMDTEAFF.